The clone carrying this TCR beta chain appeared a few times. Antigen unknown. This CDR3 has 15 residues. CDR1 is SGHTA and CDR2 is FQGNSA in the germline V gene. V lost 3 bases to trimming and J lost 3 bases; unmatched junction nucleotides: 8. This sample was included in a study of blood T cells in healthy people across ages. Study results and limitations: There was no known CMV status for donors, so expanded clonotype changes were possibly confounded.

With a J-beta primer mix and a sample-barcoded 5' primer, a second PCR ran about 7 to 12 cycles. MiXCR, run by TCRdb on the 5' RACE reads, gives a single entry per CDR3 protein. The sample has some 700,000 distinct CDR3 sequences; 22% are singletons. This rearrangement joins TRBV7-2 to TRBJ2-7; TRBD1 aligns across 7 bases. The origin of this receptor is a man in his sixties or seventies in good health. The material sequenced was blood. CDR3 amino acids: CASSFGTDSYYEQYF. The CDR3 DNA reads as TGTGCCAGCAGCTTCGGGACAGACTCTTACTACGAGCAGTACTTC.